The 20 T cell receptor beta chains presented below share a single source sample, sequenced in a study of cytomegalovirus exposure and HLA in healthy donors. Both 60 Vbeta primers and 13 Jbeta primers went into the PCR. Repertoires were generated with immunoSEQ multiplex PCR, while TCRdb's copy carries only in-frame clones and drops some. The table for this sample gives roughly 88,000 clones. The source material was PBMCs. These receptors were obtained from a man aged 50-60 years in good health and CMV-seropositive.

The chain combines TRBV14 with TRBJ2-3, with D possibly matching TRBD2 (6 bases). Trimming shortened V by 4 bases and J by 2 bases, and 16 bases separated the two germline ends. CDR3 size: 16 residues. Germline CDR1 is SGHDN and CDR2 is FVKESK. This CDR3 reads CASSPLAADYTDTQYF. Here the CDR3 DNA reads TGTGCCAGCAGCCCGTTAGCGGCAGATTACACAGATACGCAGTATTTT.

The chain carries TRBV19 and TRBJ1-2; D not certain. CDR3 length: 17 residues. The germline V gene has CDR1 LNHDA and CDR2 SQIVND (reference sequence). Deletions cut 0 bases from V and 0 bases from J, with 14 bases between. The CDR3 spells CASSIDGVGSANYGYTF. The CDR3 DNA reads as TGTGCCAGTAGTATAGACGGGGTAGGGTCGGCTAACTATGGCTACACCTTC.

The rearrangement uses TRBV15 and TRBJ2-3; D unresolved. The CDR3 is 16 amino acids. Trimming took 2 bases from V and 0 from J, leaving 12 bases between them. CDR1 and CDR2 (germline): LNHNV, YYDKDF (reference sequence). For the CDR3, the DNA is TGTGCCACCAGCAGACCATCACTATATAGCACAGATACGCAGTATTTT. Translation: CATSRPSLYSTDTQYF.

This chain connects TRBV18 to TRBJ2-6; a weak D match, TRBD1 (6 bases). Trimming removed 6 bases from V and 0 bases from J, with 15 bases in between. The CDR3 loop spans 17 amino acids. From germline, CDR1 is KGHSH and CDR2 LQKENI. CDR3 sequence reads: CASSSPRGFSGANVLTF. The CDR3 DNA sequence: TGTGCCAGCTCGTCCCCTAGGGGGTTCTCTGGGGCCAACGTCCTGACTTTC.

J is TRBJ2-7 and V is TRBV5-6; D might be TRBD1 (6 bases). This CDR3 spans 13 amino acids. V was shortened by 4 bases and J by 3 bases, with 11 bases between the two germline ends. The germline V gene encodes CDR1 SGHDT and CDR2 YYEEEE. The CDR3 coding sequence is TGTGCCAGCAGCACGAGGACAGTCTACGAGCAGTACGTC. Translation gives CASSTRTVYEQYV.

The chain couples TRBV27 to TRBJ1-2; possibly TRBD1 for D (6 bases). CDR1 is MNHEY and CDR2 is SMNVEV in the germline V gene (reference sequence). The V and J ends lost 2 bases and 7 bases respectively, with 14 bases between them. This CDR3 has 14 residues. The CDR3 DNA reads TGTGCCAGCAGTTTACTGGGGGGGCAGGCTGGCTACACCTTC. Translation gives CASSLLGGQAGYTF.

The rearrangement joins TRBV4-2 to TRBJ2-1; D not resolved. CDR3 length equals 17 residues. Germline V lookup: CDR1 LGHNA, CDR2 YNFKEQ. With 1 base removed from V and 0 bases from J, the gap between germline ends came to 13 bases. The CDR3 DNA reads TGTGCCAGCAGCCAAGGTATAGCCCTAAGCTCCTACAATGAGCAGTTCTTC. Translation: CASSQGIALSSYNEQFF.

The chain has TRBV4-3 and TRBJ2-5; a weak D match, TRBD2 (5 bases). This CDR3 spans 14 amino acids. Between the trimmed V and J ends, which lost 4 bases and 7 bases, there was a span of 16 bases. Germline values: CDR1 LGHNA, CDR2 YSLEER. CDR3 coding DNA: TGCGCCAGCAGCCGGAGACTGGACGCGGGGACCCAGTACTTC. Residues: CASSRRLDAGTQYF.

V usage is TRBV5-8 and J usage is TRBJ2-3; 7 positions match TRBD2. V lost 3 bases and J lost 8; bases outside the gene matches: 9. This CDR3 has 14 residues. The germline gives CDR1 SGHTS, CDR2 YDEGEE. CDR3 coding DNA: TGTGCCAGCAGCTCCGGGGGGACTTTGGGTACGCAGTATTTT. Amino acids: CASSSGGTLGTQYF.

The chain employs TRBV13 and TRBJ2-3; 7 bases map to TRBD2. Per germline, CDR1 PRHDT and CDR2 FYEKMQ (reference sequence). The junction had 8 bases not matched to a gene; V was cut back by 7 bases and J by 4 bases. This CDR3 is built from 14 residues. The CDR3: CASKKGGRADTQYF. DNA for the CDR3: TGTGCCAGCAAGAAGGGAGGGAGGGCAGATACGCAGTATTTT.

The chain links TRBV6-1 to TRBJ2-1; 9 nucleotides line up with TRBD2. CDR3 length equals 13 residues. The J segment lost 8 bases and the V segment lost 10 bases, leaving 9 bases of the junction unmatched. The germline V gene has CDR1 MNHNS and CDR2 SASEGT. The CDR3: CATPGGRADEQFF. CDR3 in DNA: TGTGCCACCCCGGGCGGGAGGGCCGATGAGCAGTTCTTC.

The chain has TRBV4-3 and TRBJ1-6; TRBD1 might be the D (6 bases). Germline-derived CDR1 and CDR2 are LGHNA and YSLEER. The V end was cut by 0 bases, the J end by 7 bases, with 10 bases between. The CDR3 is 15 residues long. The CDR3, as DNA: TGCGCCAGCAGCCAAGAAGAGGACAGCAATTCACCCCTCCACTTT. Translating gives CASSQEEDSNSPLHF.

The V gene is TRBV18, the J gene TRBJ2-7; a weak D match, TRBD2 (5 bases). The CDR3 extends over 13 amino acids. Between the trimmed V and J ends, which lost 4 bases and 6 bases, there was a span of 13 bases. Germline V gives CDR1 KGHSH, CDR2 LQKENI. Here the CDR3 reads CASSREGYGEQYV. The CDR3 DNA sequence: TGTGCCAGCTCACGTGAGGGCTATGGCGAGCAGTACGTC.

This chain joins TRBV30 and TRBJ2-1, with a weak D call TRBD2 (6 bases). V lost 8 bases and J lost 10, with 21 bases in between. Germline V gene data show CDR1 as GTSNPN and CDR2 as SVGIG (reference sequence). The CDR3 has 13 residues. CDR3 bases: TGTGCCCTGAAAAATAGCGGTCCGGGAGAGCAGTTCTTC. It encodes CALKNSGPGEQFF. Full variable domain (rest looked up from reference TRBV30 and TRBJ2-1): SQTIHQWPATLVQPVGSPLSLECTVEGTSNPNLYWYRQAAGRGLQLLFYSVGIGQISSEVPQNLSASRPQDRQFILSSKKLLLSDSGFYLCALKNSGPGEQFFGPGTRLTVL.

V usage is TRBV15 and J usage is TRBJ1-3; a weak D match, TRBD1 (5 bases). Trimming pared 7 bases from V and 6 bases from J, leaving 19 bases between. Germline-derived CDR1 and CDR2 are LNHNV and YYDKDF (reference sequence). The CDR3 length is 15 residues. CDR3 residues: CATKPGRGEVNTIYF. The DNA for the CDR3 is TGTGCCACCAAGCCGGGGAGGGGAGAAGTAAACACCATATATTTT.

The V call is TRBV30, the J call TRBJ2-5, with 8 bases matching TRBD1. The CDR3 is made up of 13 amino acids. After removal of 2 bases from V and 3 bases from J, the junction contained 2 bases not matched to a gene. CDR1 GTSNPN and CDR2 SVGIG come from the germline V gene (reference sequence). CDR3 nucleotide sequence: TGTGCCTGGAGTAGGGGACAGGAAGAGACCCAGTACTTC. Translated, it gives CAWSRGQEETQYF.

This chain uses TRBV6-1 with TRBJ2-1; 8 nucleotides agree with TRBD2. The V segment lost 3 bases and the J segment 4 bases; nucleotides outside the gene matches: 5. Germline-derived CDR1 and CDR2 are MNHNS and SASEGT. This CDR3 region has 15 residues. Written as DNA, the CDR3 is TGTGCCAGCAGTGAGGCGGGACTAGTTTACAATGAGCAGTTCTTC. This gives the protein CASSEAGLVYNEQFF.

The genes are TRBV21-1 and TRBJ2-1; the DNA was not used to check the table's D call, TRBD1. TRBV21-1 is a pseudogene locus. This CDR3 spans 13 amino acids. CDR3: CASSKDRGGRQFF. The CDR3 DNA follows: TGTGCCAGCAGCAAAGACAGGGGCGGGCGGCAGTTCTTC.

The chain has TRBV11-3 and TRBJ2-7; D ambiguous. Germline V gene data show CDR1 as SGHNT and CDR2 as YENEEA. The CDR3 sequence is 11 residues long. Between the trimmed V and J ends, which lost 5 bases and 9 bases, there was a span of 11 bases. This CDR3 is CASSHGERQYV. Written as DNA, the CDR3 is TGTGCCAGCAGCCACGGCGAGCGGCAGTACGTC.

V usage is TRBV7-9 and J usage is TRBJ1-3, with unresolved D. Trimming removed 3 bases at V and 7 bases at J, with 25 bases between. This CDR3 has 18 amino acids. Germline lookup yields CDR1 SEHNR and CDR2 FQNEAQ (reference sequence). The CDR3 spells CASSFDLTATPLWNTIYF. As DNA, the CDR3 is TGTGCCAGCAGCTTTGACTTGACCGCGACCCCACTGTGGAACACCATATATTTT.